The rows below give T cell receptor beta chains drawn from one sample of a study of blood T cell repertoires in COVID-19. Produced via immunoSEQ multiplex PCR; TCRdb's table is partial and in-frame only. The repertoire includes roughly 220,000 clones, about 85% of them detected once, and about 20% sits in the top ten. Sequencing used peripheral blood. The receptors shown here come from a man aged 25 to 45 with active or convalescent COVID-19. Each CDR3 is given with its conserved first and last residue. A D gene is named only where the DNA matches it firmly. The listing skips clone size in some rows; elsewhere it reads once, few, many or a size class.

>-|-|TRBJ2-1|TRBV18
TGTGCCAGCTCACCACCTAGCTCCTACAATGAGCAGTTCTTC
CASSPPSSYNEQFF
>TRBD2|many|TRBJ2-7|TRBV27
TGTGCCAGCCGACTAGCGGGAGACCCCTACGAGCAGTACTTC
CASRLAGDPYEQYF
>-|-|TRBJ2-1|TRBV24-1
TGTGCCACCAGTGTGGGCGGGGTGAGTGAGCAGTTCTTC
CATSVGGVSEQFF
>TRBD1|-|TRBJ1-2|TRBV6-5
TGTGCCAGCAGAGGAGGGGGCGGCTACACCTTC
CASRGGGGYTF
>TRBD1|-|TRBJ2-7|TRBV19
TGTGCCAGTAGCGGAGGACAGGGTTTACTTGAGCAGTACTTC
CASSGGQGLLEQYF
>-|-|TRBJ2-4|TRBV6-6
TGTGCCACGTGGGCCGGGGGAAACATTCAGTACTTC
CATWAGGNIQYF
>TRBD1|-|TRBJ1-2|TRBV7-8
TGTGCCAGCAGCCTGAGGACAGGTTCTAACTATGGCTACACCTTC
CASSLRTGSNYGYTF
>-|many|TRBJ2-3|TRBV4-2
TGTGCCAGCAGCCAAGTATCCGGGGGGCGAACTAGCACAGATACGCAGTATTTT
CASSQVSGGRTSTDTQYF
>TRBD1|once|TRBJ1-2|TRBV28
TGTGCCAGCAAGACAGGGGGGAACTATGGCTACACCTTC
CASKTGGNYGYTF
>TRBD1|-|TRBJ2-5|TRBV7-9
TGTGCCGGAAGGGAGACAGGGGGGCAGACCCAGTACTTC
CAGRETGGQTQYF
>-|few|TRBJ2-7|TRBV7-2
TGTGCCAGCAGCTTAGGGGATGGAGGTCTTTACGAGCAGTACTTC
CASSLGDGGLYEQYF
>TRBD1|few|TRBJ1-2|TRBV7-9
TGTGCCAGCAGCTTAGCGCGGACAGGATCTAACTATGGCTACACCTTC
CASSLARTGSNYGYTF
>-|-|TRBJ1-1|TRBV27
TGTGCCAGCAGTTTATCGGCCCCCGGGTGGGGGACTCGATTAAACACTGAAGCTTTCTTT
CASSLSAPGWGTRLNTEAFF
>TRBD1|-|TRBJ1-5|TRBV7-9
TGTGCCAGCAGCTACGGGACAGGCAATCAGCCCCAGCATTTT
CASSYGTGNQPQHF
>-|once|TRBJ2-1|TRBV4-3
TGCGCCAGCAGCCGCACAGTCGACAATGAGCAGTTCTTC
CASSRTVDNEQFF
>TRBD2|-|TRBJ2-2|TRBV7-9
TGTGCCAGCAGCTTAGTTAGCGGGAGAACCGGGGAGCTGTTTTTT
CASSLVSGRTGELFF